The following is a T cell receptor (beta chain) sequence with its context. What it binds is unknown. Expressed TCRB transcripts were sequenced because the entire RNA isolate underwent reverse transcription. TCRdb's copy holds only in-frame clones and misses some; the assay was immunoSEQ multiplex PCR. The table has about 180,000 clones, around 13% seen once. The sample comes from a study of beta chain features in type 1 diabetes. Germline CDR1 is ENHRY and CDR2 is SYGVKD. Trimming pared 0 bases from V and 8 bases from J, leaving 10 bases between. The CDR3 consists of 13 residues. The study, taken as a whole, reports: Sequencing from cDNA could over-represent high-TCR-expressing cells. Whether HLA type affects TCRB rearrangement stayed undetermined in the present work.

This chain connects TRBV10-3 to TRBJ1-2; D gene ambiguous. Material: central memory CD4+ T cells from blood. The TCR sequence derives from a woman aged 18-29 years in good health. The CDR3 here is CAISESGTAGYTF. DNA of the CDR3: TGTGCCATCAGTGAGTCGGGTACAGCCGGCTACACCTTC.